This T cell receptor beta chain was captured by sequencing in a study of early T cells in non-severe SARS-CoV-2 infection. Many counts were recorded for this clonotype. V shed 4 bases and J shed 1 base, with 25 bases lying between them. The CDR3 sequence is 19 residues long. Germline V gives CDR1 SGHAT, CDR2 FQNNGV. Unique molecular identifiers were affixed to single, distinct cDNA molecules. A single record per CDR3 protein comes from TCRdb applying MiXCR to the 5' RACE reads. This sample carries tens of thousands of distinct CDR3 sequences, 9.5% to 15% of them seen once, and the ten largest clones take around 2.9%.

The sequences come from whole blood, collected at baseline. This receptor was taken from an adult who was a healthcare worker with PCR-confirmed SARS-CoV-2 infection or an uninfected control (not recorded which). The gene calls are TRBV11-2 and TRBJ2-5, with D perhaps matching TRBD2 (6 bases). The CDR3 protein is CASSSRGIGGRESQETQYF. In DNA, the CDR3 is TGTGCCAGCAGCTCCCGGGGGATTGGTGGCAGGGAGTCCCAAGAGACCCAGTACTTC.